This TCR beta chain was sequenced for a study of CD8+ T cells in alopecia areata. Study observations and caveats: In scalp and blood, many expanded lesional clones persisted during tofacitinib. On tofacitinib, scalp clonality and expanded CD8+ clones among top 100 fell significantly.

This clone has more than one count but fewer than ten. No antigen is known for it. The ends lost 6 bases at V and 9 bases at J; junction bases unmatched: 6. In germline, CDR1 is SQVTM, CDR2 ANQGSEA. This CDR3 has 12 residues. Stated treatment: oral pan-JAK inhibitor, 5-10 mg twice daily. Punch biopsies of lesional scalp, plus peripheral blood, were taken from alopecia areata patients. Sequencing used cDNA as its template, made by extracting RNA and reverse transcribing it. TCRdb keeps only in-frame clones here, not all; method: immunoSEQ multiplex PCR. This table holds over 60,000 clones, more than 45% found once.

Sequences were derived from CD8+ T cells sorted from blood, sampled at approximately week 36, from a patient treated with tofacitinib. The sequence derives from a human donor with alopecia areata. The genes are TRBV29-1 and TRBJ2-1, with 9 bases fitting TRBD2. The CDR3 here is CSVVISGSEQFF. CDR3 in DNA: TGCAGCGTCGTAATTAGCGGGAGTGAGCAGTTCTTC.